The 10 T cell receptor beta chains below come from one sample, sequenced in a study of T cell repertoires in cytomegalovirus infection. One entry per CDR3 protein, called by TCRdb with MiXCR from the reads. The sample gives about 570,000 distinct CDR3 sequences, 40% of which show up once; around 48% is in the top ten. These receptors are not linked to any known antigen. The sample consisted of cultured PBMCs, taken from culture after CMV antigen stimulation. These receptors all come from a human donor in good health (CMV status not recorded). Some clones in this sample may be carry-over from other donors' samples.

V gene TRBV11-2 combines with J gene TRBJ1-1; TRBD1 might be the D (6 bases). The ends were cut back, 2 bases at V and 0 bases at J, with 13 bases in the middle. Germline CDR1 and CDR2: SGHAT and FQNNGV. CDR3 length: 16 amino acids. The DNA of the CDR3 is TGTGCCAGCAGCTTAACCCGGACAGCGCTGAACACTGAAGCTTTCTTT. Amino acids: CASSLTRTALNTEAFF.

The rearrangement uses TRBV5-6 and TRBJ2-7; TRBD1 is a possible D gene (6 bases). The CDR3 covers 15 residues. Germline V gene sequence: CDR1 SGHDT, CDR2 YYEEEE. V was clipped by 2 bases and J by 4 bases, with 16 bases between them. Here the CDR3 reads CASSFWGFTGYEQYF. CDR3 DNA sequence: TGTGCCAGCAGCTTCTGGGGGTTTACAGGGTACGAGCAGTACTTC. Full variable domain (missing parts from reference TRBV5-6 and TRBJ2-7): DAGVTQSPTHLIKTRGQQVTLRCSPKSGHDTVSWYQQALGQGPQFIFQYYEEEERQRGNFPDRFSGHQFPNYSSELNVNALLLGDSALYLCASSFWGFTGYEQYFGPGTRLTVT.

The V and J genes are TRBV7-9 and TRBJ2-2, with a weak D call TRBD2 (5 bases). There are 18 residues in the CDR3. Germline V gives CDR1 SEHNR, CDR2 FQNEAQ (reference sequence). V lost 1 base to trimming and J lost 2 bases, with 17 bases between them. CDR3 loop: CASSLVNTADQNTGELFF. Here the CDR3 DNA reads TGTGCCAGCAGCTTAGTCAATACAGCGGACCAAAACACCGGGGAGCTGTTTTTT.

Only a few counts were recorded for this clonotype. The chain joins TRBV11-2 to TRBJ1-1; 8 bases fit TRBD1. The CDR3 covers 16 residues. The trim removed 7 bases at V and 10 bases at J, leaving 20 bases unmatched. The germline CDR1 and CDR2 sequences are SGHAT and FQNNGV. The CDR3 region has the DNA TGTGCCAGCACCACGACATCGGCAGGGGGCTTGGTAAGAGCTTTCTTT. Amino acid sequence: CASTTTSAGGLVRAFF.

The chain joins TRBV7-2 to TRBJ2-7; D is perhaps TRBD1 or TRBD2 (6 bases each). V lost 2 bases and J lost 6, with 14 bases in between. This CDR3 has 14 residues. Per germline, CDR1 SGHTA and CDR2 FQGNSA. The CDR3 region is CASSLWDRGREQYF. For the CDR3, the DNA is TGTGCCAGCAGCTTATGGGACCGGGGGCGCGAGCAGTACTTC.

J is TRBJ2-2 and V is TRBV12-3 or TRBV12-4; 9 bases fit TRBD2. This CDR3 is 14 amino acids long. V shed 8 bases, J shed 4 bases, and the junction held 5 bases outside the gene matches. The CDR3 DNA is TGTGCCAGCTCCCTAGCGGGACTCACCGGGGAGCTGTTTTTT. Protein: CASSLAGLTGELFF.

Only a few counts were recorded for this clonotype. J is TRBJ1-2 and V is TRBV25-1, with D maybe TRBD1 (5 bases). This CDR3 is built from 15 residues. Germline CDR1 is MGHDK and CDR2 is SYGVNS. The V gene lost 0 bases and the J gene lost 8 bases, with 16 bases spanning the gap. The CDR3 DNA follows: TGTGCCAGCAGTGAATATGGAGGGGCCGCTAGGGGCTACACCTTC. Protein product: CASSEYGGAARGYTF.

This clonotype was observed a handful of times. This chain uses TRBV6-2 or TRBV6-3 with TRBJ2-3, with 10 nucleotides matching TRBD1. J gave up 3 bases and V 5 bases, and 11 bases lay outside the gene matches. The CDR3 runs to 17 residues. The germline V gene has CDR1 MNHEY and CDR2 SVGEGT. The CDR3 sequence: CASSRGQGSPATDTQYF. The CDR3 nucleotides read TGTGCCAGCAGTAGGGGACAGGGGTCTCCGGCGACAGATACGCAGTATTTT.

There are a few counts of this clonotype. This chain links TRBV7-9 with TRBJ1-1, with unresolved D. The CDR3 sequence is 13 residues long. V lost 8 bases, J lost 8 bases, and 18 bases lay in between. Germline-derived CDR1 and CDR2 are SEHNR and FQNEAQ (reference sequence). CDR3 in DNA: TGTGCCAGCTTTGACCGTCCTGGTCCCGAAGCTTTCTTT. It yields the protein CASFDRPGPEAFF.

The chain employs TRBV19 and TRBJ1-1; tentative D call: TRBD1 (5 bases). Trimming pared 6 bases from V and 7 bases from J, leaving 21 bases between. CDR1 is LNHDA and CDR2 is SQIVND in the germline V gene (reference sequence). The CDR3 is made up of 15 amino acids. CDR3 nucleotide sequence: TGTGCCAGTAGCCGTTATGGGGGGGTCTCCAATGAAGCTTTCTTT. This sequence encodes CASSRYGGVSNEAFF.